This T cell receptor (beta chain) came from a study of blood T cell repertoires in COVID-19. The wider study: Acute and convalescent COVID-19 specimens originated in the United States, Italy and Spain. PBMCs, B-cell-depleted T cells, or T cells provided the cDNA or gDNA that made up the material.

CDR1 is MNHEY and CDR2 is SMNVEV in the germline V gene (reference sequence). The CDR3 is 15 residues long. Trimming at V came to 2 bases and at J to 2 bases, leaving 4 bases not matched to a gene. In the study's own analysis: Reference gene primer amplification yielded estimated nucleated cell counts. Method: immunoSEQ multiplex PCR; TCRdb's copy keeps in-frame clones and lacks some. The V and J calls and clone size are taken from that table; D and trimming were inferred from the DNA. The repertoire includes over 200,000 clones, 89% of them detected once, and around 6.5% sits in the top ten. The specimen sequenced was peripheral blood. The chain employs TRBV27 and TRBJ2-5; 8 positions agree with TRBD2. This clonotype originated in a man in his sixties who had recovered from COVID-19. CDR3 DNA: TGTGCCAGCAGTTTACAGGGCGGGGGGCAAGAGACCCAGTACTTC. Amino acids: CASSLQGGGQETQYF.